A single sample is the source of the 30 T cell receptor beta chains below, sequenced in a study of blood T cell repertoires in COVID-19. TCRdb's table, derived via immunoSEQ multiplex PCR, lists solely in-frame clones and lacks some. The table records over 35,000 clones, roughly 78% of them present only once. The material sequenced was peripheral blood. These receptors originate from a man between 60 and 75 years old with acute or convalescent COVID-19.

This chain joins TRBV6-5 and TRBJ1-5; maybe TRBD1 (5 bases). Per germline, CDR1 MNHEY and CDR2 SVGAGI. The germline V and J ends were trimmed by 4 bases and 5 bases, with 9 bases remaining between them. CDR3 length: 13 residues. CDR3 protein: CASSSREDQPQHF. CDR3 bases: TGTGCCAGCAGTTCCAGGGAGGATCAGCCCCAGCATTTT.

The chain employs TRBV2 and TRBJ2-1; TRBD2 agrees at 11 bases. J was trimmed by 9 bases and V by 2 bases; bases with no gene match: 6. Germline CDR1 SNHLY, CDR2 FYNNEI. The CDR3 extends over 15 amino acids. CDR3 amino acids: CASSETSGSFLEQFF. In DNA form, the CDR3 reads TGTGCCAGCAGTGAAACTAGCGGGAGTTTCCTTGAGCAGTTCTTC. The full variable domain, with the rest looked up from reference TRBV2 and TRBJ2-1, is EPEVTQTPSHQVTQMGQEVILRCVPISNHLYFYWYRQILGQKVEFLVSFYNNEISEKSEIFDDQFSVERPDGSNFTLKIRSTKLEDSAMYFCASSETSGSFLEQFFGPGTRLTVL.

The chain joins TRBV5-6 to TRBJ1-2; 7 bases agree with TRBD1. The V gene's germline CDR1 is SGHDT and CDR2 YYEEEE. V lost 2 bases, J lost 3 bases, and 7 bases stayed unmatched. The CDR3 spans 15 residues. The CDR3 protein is CASSFRGPRDYGYTF. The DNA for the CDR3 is TGTGCCAGCAGCTTTAGGGGGCCAAGGGACTATGGCTACACCTTC. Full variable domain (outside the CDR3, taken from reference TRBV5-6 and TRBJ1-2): DAGVTQSPTHLIKTRGQQVTLRCSPKSGHDTVSWYQQALGQGPQFIFQYYEEEERQRGNFPDRFSGHQFPNYSSELNVNALLLGDSALYLCASSFRGPRDYGYTFGSGTRLTVV.

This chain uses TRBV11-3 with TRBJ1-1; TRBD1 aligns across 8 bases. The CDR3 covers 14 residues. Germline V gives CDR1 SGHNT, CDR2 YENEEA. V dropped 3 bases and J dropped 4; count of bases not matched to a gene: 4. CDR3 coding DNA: TGTGCCAGCAGCTTCCACGGGACAGGCACTGAAGCTTTCTTT. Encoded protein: CASSFHGTGTEAFF.

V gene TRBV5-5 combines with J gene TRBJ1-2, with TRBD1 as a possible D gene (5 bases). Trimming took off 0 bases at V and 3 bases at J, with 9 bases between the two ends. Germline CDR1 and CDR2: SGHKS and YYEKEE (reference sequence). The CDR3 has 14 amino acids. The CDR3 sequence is CASSLGWGDYGYTF. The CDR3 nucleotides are TGTGCCAGCAGCTTGGGTTGGGGGGACTATGGCTACACCTTC.

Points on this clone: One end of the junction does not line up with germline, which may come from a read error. Written as DNA, the CDR3 is TGTGCCAGCAGCCTAGGGTCGGGTACCGGGAATTCACCCCTCCACTTT. It yields the protein CASSLGSGTGNSPLHF. The chain uses TRBV13 and TRBJ1-6; D not certain. Germline CDR1 PRHDT, CDR2 FYEKMQ (reference sequence). The CDR3 sequence is 16 residues long.

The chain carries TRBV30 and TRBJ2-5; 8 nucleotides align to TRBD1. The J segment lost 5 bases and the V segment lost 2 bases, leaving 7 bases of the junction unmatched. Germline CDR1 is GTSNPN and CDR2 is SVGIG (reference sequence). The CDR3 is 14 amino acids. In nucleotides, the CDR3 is TGTGCCTGGAGTCTGGACAGGGTCGTGGAGACCCAGTACTTC. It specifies CAWSLDRVVETQYF.

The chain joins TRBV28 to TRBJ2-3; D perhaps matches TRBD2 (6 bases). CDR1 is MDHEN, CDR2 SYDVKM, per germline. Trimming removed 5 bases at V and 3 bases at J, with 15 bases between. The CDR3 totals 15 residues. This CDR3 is CASSGGQEDTDTQYF. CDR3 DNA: TGTGCCAGCAGTGGAGGGCAGGAGGATACAGATACGCAGTATTTT.

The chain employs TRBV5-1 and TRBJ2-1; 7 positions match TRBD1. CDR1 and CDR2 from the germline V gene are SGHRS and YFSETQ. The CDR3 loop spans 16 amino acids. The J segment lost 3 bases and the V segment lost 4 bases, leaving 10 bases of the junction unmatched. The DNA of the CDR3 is TGCGCCAGCAGCCCCGGGACAGAGAGATTCTACAATGAGCAGTTCTTC. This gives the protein CASSPGTERFYNEQFF.

DNA of the CDR3: TGTGCCAGCAGTCCCAGCGGGGGGGAAGGACTCGAGCAGTACTTC. Translated, it gives CASSPSGGEGLEQYF. The V call is TRBV6-5, the J call TRBJ2-7; 10 nucleotides agree with TRBD2. The germline CDR1 and CDR2 sequences are MNHEY and SVGAGI. V dropped 5 bases and J dropped 6; count of bases not matched to a gene: 10. The CDR3 runs to 15 residues.

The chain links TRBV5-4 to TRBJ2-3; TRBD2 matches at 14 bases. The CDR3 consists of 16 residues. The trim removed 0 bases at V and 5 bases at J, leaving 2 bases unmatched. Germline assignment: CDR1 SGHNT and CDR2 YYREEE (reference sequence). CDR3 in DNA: TGTGCCAGCAGCTTGGCCGGGACTAGCGGGGGAGATACGCAGTATTTT. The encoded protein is CASSLAGTSGGDTQYF.

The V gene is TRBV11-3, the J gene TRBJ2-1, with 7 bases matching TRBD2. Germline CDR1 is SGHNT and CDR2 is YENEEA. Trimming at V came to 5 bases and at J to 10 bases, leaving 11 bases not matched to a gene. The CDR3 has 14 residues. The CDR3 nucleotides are TGTGCCAGCAGCCCCTTTTCCGGGGAGGGCGAGCAGTTCTTC. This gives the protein CASSPFSGEGEQFF.

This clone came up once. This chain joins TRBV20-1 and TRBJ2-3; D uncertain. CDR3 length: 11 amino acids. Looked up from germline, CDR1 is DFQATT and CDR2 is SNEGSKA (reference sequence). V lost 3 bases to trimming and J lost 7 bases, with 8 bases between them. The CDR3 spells CSARRQNTQYF. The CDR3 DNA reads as TGCAGTGCTAGGAGGCAAAATACGCAGTATTTT.

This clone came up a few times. DNA of the CDR3: TGTGCCAGTAGTATGGGGGGCCGGACAGGGGGCGCGAATCAGCCCCAGCATTTT. Its protein is CASSMGGRTGGANQPQHF. This chain links TRBV19 with TRBJ1-5; 11 bases map to TRBD1. V gave up 3 bases and J gave up 4 bases; unmatched junction bases: 11. Germline CDR1 LNHDA, CDR2 SQIVND (reference sequence). There are 18 residues in the CDR3.

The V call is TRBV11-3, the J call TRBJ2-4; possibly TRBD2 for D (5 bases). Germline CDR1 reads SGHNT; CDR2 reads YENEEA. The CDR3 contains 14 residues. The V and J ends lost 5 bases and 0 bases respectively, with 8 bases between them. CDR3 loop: CASSRGLAKNIQYF. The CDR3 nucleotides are TGTGCCAGCAGCCGAGGACTAGCCAAAAACATTCAGTACTTC.

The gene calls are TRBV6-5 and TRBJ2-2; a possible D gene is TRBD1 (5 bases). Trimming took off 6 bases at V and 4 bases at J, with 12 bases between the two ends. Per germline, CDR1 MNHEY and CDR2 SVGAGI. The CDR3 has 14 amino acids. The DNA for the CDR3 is TGTGCCAGCAGCAGGGTTTTGAGCACCGGGGAGCTGTTTTTT. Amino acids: CASSRVLSTGELFF.

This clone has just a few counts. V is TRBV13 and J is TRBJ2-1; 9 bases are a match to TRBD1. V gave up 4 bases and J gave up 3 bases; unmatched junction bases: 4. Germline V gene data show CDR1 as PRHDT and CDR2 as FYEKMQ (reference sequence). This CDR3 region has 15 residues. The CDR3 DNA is TGTGCCAGCAGCTCACAGGGGGCCCACTACAATGAGCAGTTCTTC. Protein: CASSSQGAHYNEQFF.

The DNA of the CDR3 is TGTGCCAGCAGTTTTGGACGGAGTACAGGGAATGAGCAGTTCTTC. Protein sequence: CASSFGRSTGNEQFF. The chain recombines TRBV27 with TRBJ2-1; TRBD1 might be the D (6 bases). The CDR3 is 15 residues long. Germline V gives CDR1 MNHEY, CDR2 SMNVEV (reference sequence). V was trimmed by 3 bases and J by 7 bases, leaving 16 bases between them.

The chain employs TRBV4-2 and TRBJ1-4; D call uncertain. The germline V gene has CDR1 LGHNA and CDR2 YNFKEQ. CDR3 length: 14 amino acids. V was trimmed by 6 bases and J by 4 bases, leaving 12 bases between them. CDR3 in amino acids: CASSPGDNNEKLFF. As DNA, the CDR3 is TGTGCCAGCAGTCCCGGGGATAATAATGAAAAACTGTTTTTT.

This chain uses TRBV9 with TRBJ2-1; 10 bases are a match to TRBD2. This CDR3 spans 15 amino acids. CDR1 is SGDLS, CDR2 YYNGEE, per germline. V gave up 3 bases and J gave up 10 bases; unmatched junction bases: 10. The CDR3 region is CASSARLAGSQEQFF. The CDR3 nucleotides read TGTGCCAGCAGCGCAAGACTAGCGGGTTCCCAAGAGCAGTTCTTC.

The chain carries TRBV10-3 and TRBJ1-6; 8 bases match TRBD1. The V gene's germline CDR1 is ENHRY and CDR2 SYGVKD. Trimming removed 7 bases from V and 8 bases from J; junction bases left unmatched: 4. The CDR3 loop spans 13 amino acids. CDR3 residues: CAINQGADSPLHF. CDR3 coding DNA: TGTGCCATCAACCAGGGGGCTGATTCACCCCTCCACTTT.

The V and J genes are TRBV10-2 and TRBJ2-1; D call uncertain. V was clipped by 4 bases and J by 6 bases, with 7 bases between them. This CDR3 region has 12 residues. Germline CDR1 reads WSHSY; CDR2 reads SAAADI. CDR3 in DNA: TGCGCCAGCAGTGTGAACGGCAATGAGCAGTTCTTC. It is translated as CASSVNGNEQFF.

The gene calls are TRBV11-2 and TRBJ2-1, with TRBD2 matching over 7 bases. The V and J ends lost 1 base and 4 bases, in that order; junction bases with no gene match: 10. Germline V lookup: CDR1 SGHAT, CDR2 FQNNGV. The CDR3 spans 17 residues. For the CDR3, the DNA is TGTGCCAGCAGCTTAGTCGCCCAGGTAGCGGGTTACAATGAGCAGTTCTTC. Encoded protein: CASSLVAQVAGYNEQFF.

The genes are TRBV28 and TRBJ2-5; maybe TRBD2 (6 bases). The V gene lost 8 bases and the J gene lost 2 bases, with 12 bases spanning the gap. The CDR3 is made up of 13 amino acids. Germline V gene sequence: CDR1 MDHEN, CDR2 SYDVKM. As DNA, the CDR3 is TGTGCCAGCGGAGGGCAACTACAAGAGACCCAGTACTTC. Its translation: CASGGQLQETQYF.

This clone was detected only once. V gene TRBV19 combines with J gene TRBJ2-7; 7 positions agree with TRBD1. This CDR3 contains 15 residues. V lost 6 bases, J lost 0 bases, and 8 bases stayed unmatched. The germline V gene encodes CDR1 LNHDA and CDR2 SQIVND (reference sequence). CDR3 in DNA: TGTGCCAGTAGGCTTCAGGACAGGAGCTCCTACGAGCAGTACTTC. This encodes CASRLQDRSSYEQYF.

As DNA, the CDR3 is TGTGCCAGCAGCCAAGCCGGGACTAGCGGGAGGTGGGGGGCTATAAGGTCCTACAATGAGCAGTTCTTC. Encoded protein: CASSQAGTSGRWGAIRSYNEQFF. V gene TRBV3-1 (or the pseudogene TRBV3-2) combines with J gene TRBJ2-1, with 15 bases fitting TRBD2. This CDR3 has 23 residues. Germline assignment: CDR1 LGHDT and CDR2 YNNKEL (reference sequence). V shed 1 base and J 1 base; nucleotides not matched to a gene: 17.

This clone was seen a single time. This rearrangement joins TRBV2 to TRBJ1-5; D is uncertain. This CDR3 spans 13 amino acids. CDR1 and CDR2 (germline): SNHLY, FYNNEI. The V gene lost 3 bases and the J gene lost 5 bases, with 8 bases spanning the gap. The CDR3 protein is CASSEVRYQPQHF. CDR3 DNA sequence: TGTGCCAGCAGTGAGGTCAGGTATCAGCCCCAGCATTTT.

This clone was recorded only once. This chain's CDR3 is CASSLGKQGASYEQYF. The CDR3 DNA is TGTGCCAGCAGTTTAGGGAAACAGGGGGCGTCGTACGAGCAGTACTTC. The gene calls are TRBV27 and TRBJ2-7, with 9 bases fitting TRBD1. From germline, CDR1 is MNHEY and CDR2 SMNVEV (reference sequence). J gave up 4 bases and V 2 bases, and 9 bases lay outside the gene matches. The CDR3 extends over 16 amino acids.

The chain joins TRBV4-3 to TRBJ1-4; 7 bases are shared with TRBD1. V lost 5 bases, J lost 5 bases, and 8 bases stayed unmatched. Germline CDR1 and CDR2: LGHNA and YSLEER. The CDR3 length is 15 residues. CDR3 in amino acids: CASSDTGTANEKLFF. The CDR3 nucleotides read TGCGCCAGCAGCGATACCGGGACAGCAAATGAAAAACTGTTTTTT.

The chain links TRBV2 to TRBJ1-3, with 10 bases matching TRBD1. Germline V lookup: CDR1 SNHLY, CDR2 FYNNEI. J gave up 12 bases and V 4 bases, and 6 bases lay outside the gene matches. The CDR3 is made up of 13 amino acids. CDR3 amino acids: CASSGTGGSGIYF. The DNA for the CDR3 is TGTGCCAGCAGTGGGACAGGGGGTTCCGGCATATATTTT.